The clone carrying this TCR beta chain was observed once. Its matching antigen is unknown. Germline V gene lookup returns CDR1 SGHDT and CDR2 YYEEEE. The CDR3 runs 16 residues. V was pared by 1 base and J by 2 bases, with 8 bases of the junction left unmatched. Measured with immunoSEQ multiplex PCR; TCRdb has only the in-frame clones, and not every one. Of over 20,000 clones in the sample, 79% were seen once. These data come from a study of OX40 agonist ivuxolimab in advanced cancers. Overall study context: Every 2 weeks, patients got intravenous ivuxolimab at one of six dose levels (0.01-10 mg/kg). Study results and caveats: The 0.1-3.0 mg/kg partial responders had among the lowest clonal expansion. The study found that CD8+ T cells averaged more expanded clones than CD4+.

Sequenced here: CD4+ or CD8+ T cells sorted from blood, sampled in a trial of the OX40 agonist ivuxolimab. The clonotype comes from an adult with an advanced solid tumor such as melanoma, head and neck, liver or kidney cancer. The gene calls are TRBV5-6 and TRBJ2-5; TRBD1 matches at 7 bases. CDR3 loop: CASSLTTGYQQETQYF. As DNA, the CDR3 is TGTGCCAGCAGCTTGACGACAGGGTACCAACAAGAGACCCAGTACTTC. Variable domain in full (rest from reference TRBV5-6 and TRBJ2-5): DAGVTQSPTHLIKTRGQQVTLRCSPKSGHDTVSWYQQALGQGPQFIFQYYEEEERQRGNFPDRFSGHQFPNYSSELNVNALLLGDSALYLCASSLTTGYQQETQYFGPGTRLLVL.